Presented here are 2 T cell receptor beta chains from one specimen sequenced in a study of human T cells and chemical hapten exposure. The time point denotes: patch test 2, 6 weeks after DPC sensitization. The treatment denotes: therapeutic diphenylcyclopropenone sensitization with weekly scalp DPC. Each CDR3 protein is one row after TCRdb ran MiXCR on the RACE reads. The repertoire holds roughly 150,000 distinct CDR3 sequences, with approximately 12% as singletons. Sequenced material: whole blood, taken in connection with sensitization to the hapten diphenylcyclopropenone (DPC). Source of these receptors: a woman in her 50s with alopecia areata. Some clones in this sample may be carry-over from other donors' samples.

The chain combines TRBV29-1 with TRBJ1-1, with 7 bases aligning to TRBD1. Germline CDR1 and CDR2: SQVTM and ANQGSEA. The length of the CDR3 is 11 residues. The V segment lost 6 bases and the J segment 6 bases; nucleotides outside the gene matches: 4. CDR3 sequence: CSVRTGSEAFF. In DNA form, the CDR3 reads TGCAGCGTCAGGACAGGCTCTGAAGCTTTCTTT.

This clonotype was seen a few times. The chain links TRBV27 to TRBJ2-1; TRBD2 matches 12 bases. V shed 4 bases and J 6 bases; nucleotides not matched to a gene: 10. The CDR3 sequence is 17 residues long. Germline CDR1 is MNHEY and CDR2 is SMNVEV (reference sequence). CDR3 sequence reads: CASSSNQGLAGSNEQFF. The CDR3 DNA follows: TGTGCCAGCAGTTCCAATCAAGGACTAGCGGGATCCAATGAGCAGTTCTTC.